This passage covers 21 T cell receptor beta chains from one sample sequenced in a study of molecular identifiers for immune sequencing clone quantification. TCRdb reprocessed the PCR reads via MiXCR and lists one record per CDR3 protein. The sample includes some 580,000 distinct CDR3 sequences, about 25% of them seen just once. The sequenced sample consisted of naive CD8+ T cells from blood, with Jurkat cell RNA spiked in. Subset indicated: FACS-sorted CD8+CD4-CCR7+CD45RA+ naive T cells. These receptors were collected from a human donor in good health. Some libraries in this study had Jurkat cell RNA spiked in.

This clonotype was observed at least ten times. The chain recombines TRBV28 with TRBJ2-3, with 9 bases aligning to TRBD2. V shed 2 bases and J 4 bases; nucleotides not matched to a gene: 7. CDR3 length: 16 amino acids. Looked up from germline, CDR1 is MDHEN and CDR2 is SYDVKM. This CDR3 is CASSLGVAGVSDTQYF. The CDR3 DNA sequence: TGTGCCAGCAGTTTAGGAGTAGCGGGAGTGTCAGATACGCAGTATTTT.

V is TRBV3-1 and J is TRBJ1-1; D gene unclear. Germline CDR1 LGHDT, CDR2 YNNKEL (reference sequence). Between the trimmed V and J ends, which lost 5 bases and 4 bases, there was a span of 11 bases. CDR3 length: 13 residues. CDR3 DNA: TGTGCCAGCAGCTCCCAATTAGCCACTGAAGCTTTCTTT. Amino acids: CASSSQLATEAFF.

Ten or more counts support this clonotype. This chain connects TRBV28 to TRBJ2-7, with unresolved D. Germline V CDR1 and CDR2: MDHEN, SYDVKM. This CDR3 contains 14 residues. The ends were cut back, 8 bases at V and 5 bases at J, with 19 bases in the middle. The CDR3 sequence is CASFTPGPLNEQYF. Written as DNA, the CDR3 is TGTGCCAGCTTCACCCCGGGCCCCCTCAACGAGCAGTACTTC.

This clonotype was counted ten times or more. The chain uses TRBV5-4 and TRBJ2-7, with 9 nucleotides matching TRBD1. J gave up 2 bases and V 4 bases, and 4 bases lay outside the gene matches. Per the germline V gene, CDR1 is SGHNT and CDR2 is YYREEE (reference sequence). This CDR3 has 14 amino acids. DNA for the CDR3: TGTGCCAGCAGCGTGGGACAGGGTCCCTACGAGCAGTACTTC. This translates into CASSVGQGPYEQYF.

This clonotype was found a few times. The chain carries TRBV30 and TRBJ1-1, with D uncertain. The V and J ends lost 0 bases and 1 base respectively, with 12 bases between them. Germline V gene lookup returns CDR1 GTSNPN and CDR2 SVGIG (reference sequence). This CDR3 is 15 amino acids long. The CDR3 reads CAWSVSGYGNTEAFF. DNA of the CDR3: TGTGCCTGGAGTGTATCGGGGTACGGGAACACTGAAGCTTTCTTT.

The chain has TRBV3-1 and TRBJ1-2; the D gene is possibly TRBD1 (5 bases). V lost 0 bases and J lost 1, with 12 bases in between. This CDR3 comprises 16 residues. Germline CDR1 LGHDT, CDR2 YNNKEL (reference sequence). The CDR3 loop reads CASSQEAGGNNYGYTF. In DNA, the CDR3 is TGTGCCAGCAGCCAAGAAGCGGGGGGGAATAACTATGGCTACACCTTC.

This clonotype was counted at least ten times. The chain has TRBV28 and TRBJ2-2, with TRBD2 identical over 10 bases. The CDR3 is 16 residues long. The germline gives CDR1 MDHEN, CDR2 SYDVKM. V lost 3 bases to trimming and J lost 5 bases; unmatched junction nucleotides: 6. The CDR3 nucleotides are TGTGCCAGCAGTTTTCTAGCGGGAGTGGGGACCGGGGAGCTGTTTTTT. Translating it yields CASSFLAGVGTGELFF.

This clonotype was counted between two and nine times. The chain is built from TRBV5-5 and TRBJ2-1, with TRBD1 as a possible D gene (5 bases). The length of the CDR3 is 15 residues. Germline CDR1 SGHKS, CDR2 YYEKEE (reference sequence). Trimming pared 2 bases from V and 0 bases from J, leaving 9 bases between. CDR3 coding DNA: TGTGCCAGCAGCTTCAGGGCTAGCTCCTACAATGAGCAGTTCTTC. Amino acids: CASSFRASSYNEQFF.

To note about this clonotype: A much larger clone differs from this one at a single base, so this may be a read error. The gene calls are TRBV6-6 and TRBJ2-3, with TRBD2 matching 8 bases. The CDR3 consists of 17 residues. The V gene end was trimmed by 6 bases and the J gene end by 1 base; junction bases not matched to a gene: 12. Germline-derived CDR1 and CDR2 are MNHNY and SVGAGI (reference sequence). The CDR3 DNA follows: TGTGCCAGCAGCTGGCTAGCGGGCTGTCCTCGCACAGATACGCAGTATTTT. Protein: CASSWLAGCPRTDTQYF.

The chain joins TRBV29-1 to TRBJ1-3, with D unclear. The ends were cut back, 3 bases at V and 0 bases at J, with 9 bases in the middle. The CDR3 covers 14 residues. Per germline, CDR1 SQVTM and CDR2 ANQGSEA. For the CDR3, the DNA is TGCAGCGTTGAGACGGCAGGCTCTGGAAACACCATATATTTT. This codes for CSVETAGSGNTIYF. Filled out from reference TRBV29-1 and TRBJ1-3, the complete variable domain reads SAVISQKPSRDICQRGTSLTIQCQVDSQVTMMFWYRQQPGQSLTLIATANQGSEATYESGFVIDKFPISRPNLTFSTLTVSNMSPEDSSIYLCSVETAGSGNTIYFGEGSWLTVV.

This clonotype was found many times. The V call is TRBV29-1, the J call TRBJ1-1, with D possibly being TRBD1 (5 bases). From germline, CDR1 is SQVTM and CDR2 ANQGSEA. The CDR3 has 12 residues. CDR3 DNA sequence: TGCAGAGCCGGAGGGGTTAACACTGAAGCTTTCTTT. This gives the protein CRAGGVNTEAFF.

This chain joins TRBV21-1 and TRBJ2-4; the DNA was not compared with TRBD2, the D call given in the table. TRBV21-1 is a pseudogene locus. This CDR3 comprises 19 residues. CDR3 nucleotide sequence: TGTGCCAGCAGCAAAGAGGGTAGCGGGGGGGCACAAGCCAAAAACATTCAGTACTTC. Translated: CASSKEGSGGAQAKNIQYF.

This clonotype was detected only a few times. J is TRBJ2-7 and V is TRBV28; D ambiguous. This CDR3 has 14 amino acids. Germline CDR1 is MDHEN and CDR2 is SYDVKM. Trimming left V 3 bases short and J 1 base short, with 10 bases between. The CDR3 DNA follows: TGTGCCAGCAGTTTCGGAAAAGAGTCCTACGAGCAGTACTTC. This encodes CASSFGKESYEQYF.

As concerns this clonotype: Since a much larger clone is just one base distant, this may be a read error. This CDR3 reads CASSPSVIDTQYF. Written as DNA, the CDR3 is TGTGCCAGCAGCCCCTCCGTGATAGATACGCAGTATTTT. The V gene is TRBV6-5, the J gene TRBJ2-3, with unresolved D. Germline CDR1 and CDR2: MNHEY and SVGAGI. Trimming stripped 6 bases from V and 5 bases from J, with 12 bases between. This CDR3 contains 13 residues.

This clonotype was detected ten times or more. The CDR3 nucleotides are TGTGCCAGCAGTTTCCGCTCCGGGAGCTACGAGCAGTACTTC. Amino acid sequence: CASSFRSGSYEQYF. V gene TRBV27 combines with J gene TRBJ2-7; a weak D match, TRBD2 (6 bases). The ends were cut back, 3 bases at V and 3 bases at J, with 12 bases in the middle. Germline lookup yields CDR1 MNHEY and CDR2 SMNVEV (reference sequence). This CDR3 has 14 amino acids.

The chain employs TRBV12-3 or TRBV12-4 and TRBJ2-2; D is perhaps TRBD1 or TRBD2 (5 bases each). Trimming cost V 5 bases and J 0 bases, with 10 bases left between them. This CDR3 spans 15 amino acids. The CDR3 bases are TGTGCCAGCAGTGTCCGGGACGCGAACACCGGGGAGCTGTTTTTT. Translating gives CASSVRDANTGELFF.

This clonotype was seen a few times. V usage is TRBV20-1 and J usage is TRBJ2-7, with TRBD2 identical over 9 bases. The CDR3 spans 16 residues. The V gene end was trimmed by 6 bases and the J gene end by 0 bases; junction bases not matched to a gene: 12. The germline CDR1 and CDR2 sequences are DFQATT and SNEGSKA (reference sequence). The CDR3 nucleotides read TGCAGTGCCGACACTGGTAGCGGGAGTTTCTCCTACGAGCAGTACTTC. Translating gives CSADTGSGSFSYEQYF.

This clonotype was detected a few times. The chain recombines TRBV6-6 with TRBJ2-2, with D possibly being TRBD2 (5 bases). The germline V gene has CDR1 MNHNY and CDR2 SVGAGI (reference sequence). The V and J ends lost 2 bases and 3 bases respectively, with 7 bases between them. The CDR3 runs to 14 residues. As DNA, the CDR3 is TGTGCCAGCAGTTACGAGGGCGACACCGGGGAGCTGTTTTTT. It is translated as CASSYEGDTGELFF.

This clonotype occurred a few times. The chain employs TRBV5-4 and TRBJ1-1; 7 bases fit TRBD1. CDR1 and CDR2 (germline): SGHNT, YYREEE (reference sequence). The ends lost 4 bases at V and 4 bases at J; junction bases unmatched: 4. The CDR3 is 13 amino acids. CDR3 region: CASSPRGFTEAFF. The CDR3 nucleotides read TGTGCCAGCAGCCCCAGGGGGTTCACTGAAGCTTTCTTT.

As concerns this clonotype: It may be a read error: a sequence one base away is much more abundant. The rearrangement uses TRBV2 and TRBJ1-5, with D perhaps matching TRBD1 (5 bases). This CDR3 region has 14 residues. CDR1 is SNHLY and CDR2 is FYNNEI in the germline V gene. CDR3 nucleotides: TGTGCCAGCAGTGAAGCTTCAGGGTATCAGCCCCTGCATTTT. Translated, it gives CASSEASGYQPLHF.

This clonotype was observed a handful of times. The V call is TRBV5-1, the J call TRBJ2-7, with a tentative D call TRBD1 (6 bases). Germline V gene data show CDR1 as SGHRS and CDR2 as YFSETQ. The CDR3 totals 15 residues. Between the trimmed V and J ends, which lost 2 bases and 2 bases, there was a span of 14 bases. The CDR3 protein is CASSLFPGQTYEQYF. CDR3 DNA: TGCGCCAGCAGCTTATTCCCGGGACAAACCTACGAGCAGTACTTC.